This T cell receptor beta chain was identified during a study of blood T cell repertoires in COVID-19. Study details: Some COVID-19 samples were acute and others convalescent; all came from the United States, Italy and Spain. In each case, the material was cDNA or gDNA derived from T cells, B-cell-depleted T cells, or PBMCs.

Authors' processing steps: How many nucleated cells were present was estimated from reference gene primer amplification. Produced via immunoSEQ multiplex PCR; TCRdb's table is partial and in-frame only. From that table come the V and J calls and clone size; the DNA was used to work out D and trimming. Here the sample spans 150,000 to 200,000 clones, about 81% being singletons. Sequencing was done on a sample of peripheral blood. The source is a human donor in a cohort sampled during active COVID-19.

For the CDR3, the DNA is TGTGCCAGCAGTTTACGGAGGGTGGGGGAGACCCAGTACTTC. It codes for CASSLRRVGETQYF. The V and J genes are TRBV27 and TRBJ2-5, with D possibly being TRBD2 (6 bases). Germline CDR1 reads MNHEY; CDR2 reads SMNVEV (reference sequence). This CDR3 has 14 residues. V gave up 2 bases and J gave up 5 bases, with 12 bases separating them.